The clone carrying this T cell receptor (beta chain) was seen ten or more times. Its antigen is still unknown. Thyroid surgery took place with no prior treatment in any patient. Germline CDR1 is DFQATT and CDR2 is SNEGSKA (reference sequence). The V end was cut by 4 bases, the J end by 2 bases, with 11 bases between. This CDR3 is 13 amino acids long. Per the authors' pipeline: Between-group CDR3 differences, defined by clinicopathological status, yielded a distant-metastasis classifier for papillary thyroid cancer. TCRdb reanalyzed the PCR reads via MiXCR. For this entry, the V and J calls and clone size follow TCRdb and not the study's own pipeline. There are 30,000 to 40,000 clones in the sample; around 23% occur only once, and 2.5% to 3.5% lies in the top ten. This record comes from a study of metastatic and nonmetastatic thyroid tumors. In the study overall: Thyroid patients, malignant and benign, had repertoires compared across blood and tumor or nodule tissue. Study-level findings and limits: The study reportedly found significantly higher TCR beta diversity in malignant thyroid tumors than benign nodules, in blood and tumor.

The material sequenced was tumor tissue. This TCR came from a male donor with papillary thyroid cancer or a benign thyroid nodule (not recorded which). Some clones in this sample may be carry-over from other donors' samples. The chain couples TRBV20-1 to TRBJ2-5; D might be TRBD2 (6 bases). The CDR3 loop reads CSATREIQETQYF. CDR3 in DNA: TGCAGTGCTACCCGGGAGATACAAGAGACCCAGTACTTC.